These 2 T cell receptor beta chains originate from one sample sequenced in a study of cytomegalovirus exposure and HLA in healthy donors. The PCR contained 60 Vbeta and 13 Jbeta primers. Clones were sequenced by immunoSEQ multiplex PCR, and TCRdb holds only the in-frame ones, with some missing. The sample lists about 130,000 clones, around 80% occurring once. What was sequenced was PBMCs. The receptor source for this set is a man in his thirties or forties in good health and CMV-seronegative.

The chain has TRBV19 and TRBJ1-5; D call uncertain. V was pared by 5 bases and J by 0 bases, with 14 bases between. Germline V CDR1 and CDR2: LNHDA, SQIVND (reference sequence). CDR3 length: 16 residues. CDR3 DNA: TGTGCCAGTAGTCCGGATAGCATCTATAGCAATCAGCCCCAGCATTTT. This sequence encodes CASSPDSIYSNQPQHF.

CDR3 DNA sequence: TGCGCCAGCAGCCAAGATGGCAACTCTGGAAACACCATATATTTT. Its translation is CASSQDGNSGNTIYF. The V call is TRBV4-3, the J call TRBJ1-3, with no clear D. V was trimmed by 0 bases and J by 0 bases, leaving 6 bases between them. CDR1 is LGHNA and CDR2 is YSLEER in the germline V gene. The CDR3 covers 15 residues.